These 18 T cell receptor beta chains came from one sample sequenced in a study of blood T cells in healthy people across ages. Combining a sample-barcoded 5' primer with a J-beta primer mix, a second PCR ran for about 7 to 11 cycles. One entry per CDR3 protein, called by TCRdb with MiXCR from the 5' RACE reads. The repertoire has some 1.8 million distinct CDR3 sequences, roughly 43% of them found once; the top ten carry 20% to 25%. Sequences were obtained from blood. The receptor source for this set is a human donor in good health.

The chain joins TRBV4-2 to TRBJ1-2, with D unresolved. Deletions cut 0 bases from V and 0 bases from J, with 20 bases between. The germline CDR1 and CDR2 sequences are LGHNA and YNFKEQ. The CDR3 length is 19 residues. CDR3 protein: CASSQDPRHTARANYGYTF. In nucleotides, the CDR3 is TGTGCCAGCAGCCAAGATCCGCGACACACGGCCCGAGCTAACTATGGCTACACCTTC.

This clonotype was detected only a few times. This rearrangement joins TRBV11-1 to TRBJ2-4; the match to TRBD2 covers 12 bases. V gave up 5 bases and J gave up 8 bases; unmatched junction bases: 13. The CDR3 contains 17 residues. CDR1 SGHAT and CDR2 FQDESV come from the germline V gene (reference sequence). CDR3 nucleotide sequence: TGTGCCAGCAGCCCCGGACTAGCGGGGACAGGAAGAGACATTCAGTACTTC. Translated: CASSPGLAGTGRDIQYF.

This clonotype was seen a handful of times. This chain joins TRBV4-3 and TRBJ1-4; weak D call: TRBD1 (5 bases). This CDR3 comprises 16 residues. The V and J ends lost 0 bases and 7 bases respectively, with 15 bases between them. The germline gives CDR1 LGHNA, CDR2 YSLEER. The CDR3, as DNA: TGCGCCAGCAGCCAAGATCCAAGGGGAAGAGGTGAAAAACTGTTTTTT. It yields the protein CASSQDPRGRGEKLFF.

This clonotype was observed a handful of times. The CDR3 reads CASSYSNGRAEAFF. DNA for the CDR3: TGTGCCAGCAGTTACTCGAACGGTCGGGCTGAAGCTTTCTTT. The J gene is TRBJ1-1, the V gene TRBV6-6; the D is unclear. CDR1 MNHNY and CDR2 SVGAGI come from the germline V gene (reference sequence). This CDR3 is 14 amino acids long. Between the trimmed V and J ends, which lost 0 bases and 6 bases, there was a span of 11 bases.

This clonotype appeared a few times. This chain links TRBV12-3 or TRBV12-4 with TRBJ2-7; 11 bases align to TRBD1. The CDR3 sequence is 15 residues long. V lost 4 bases to trimming and J lost 3 bases; unmatched junction nucleotides: 5. This chain's CDR3 is CASSSDGTGGYEQYF. CDR3 coding DNA: TGTGCCAGCAGTTCCGACGGGACAGGGGGCTACGAGCAGTACTTC.

This clonotype was seen a handful of times. The chain recombines TRBV25-1 with TRBJ1-2; 8 bases line up with TRBD1. CDR3 size: 15 residues. Germline V gene lookup returns CDR1 MGHDK and CDR2 SYGVNS. V lost 4 bases, J lost 3 bases, and 7 bases stayed unmatched. The CDR3 DNA reads as TGTGCCAGCAGTGCTTCGGACAGGGCGGACTATGGCTACACCTTC. Amino acid sequence: CASSASDRADYGYTF.

The table lists this clonotype with a few counts. The genes are TRBV4-3 and TRBJ1-3; no definite D call. V gave up 0 bases and J gave up 0 bases, with 6 bases separating them. The CDR3 sequence is 15 residues long. Germline CDR1 LGHNA, CDR2 YSLEER. The CDR3 sequence: CASSQDRFSGNTIYF. The CDR3 bases are TGCGCCAGCAGCCAAGATCGCTTCTCTGGAAACACCATATATTTT.

This clonotype was seen repeatedly, ten times or more. The J gene is TRBJ1-5, the V gene TRBV12-3 or TRBV12-4, with D uncertain. The CDR3 sequence is 14 residues long. The ends were cut back, 5 bases at V and 7 bases at J, with 15 bases in the middle. The CDR3 DNA is TGTGCCAGCAGTCCGAGGGTGGTTGGGCAGCCCCAGCATTTT. It encodes CASSPRVVGQPQHF.

As to this clonotype: One junction end does not reproduce the germline sequence, and a read error may be involved. The DNA of the CDR3 is TGTGTCAGCAGCTTAGTGTCGGGGGGACATTTGTATGGCTACACCTTC. As protein: CVSSLVSGGHLYGYTF. J is TRBJ1-2 and V is TRBV7-2; D may be TRBD1 (6 bases). Germline CDR1 reads SGHTA; CDR2 reads FQGNSA. This CDR3 comprises 16 residues.

This rearrangement joins TRBV7-2 to TRBJ2-1; tentatively, D is TRBD1 (6 bases). The CDR3 extends over 16 amino acids. V gave up 2 bases and J gave up 3 bases, with 14 bases separating them. CDR1 and CDR2 (germline): SGHTA, FQGNSA. The CDR3 protein is CASSLMGQGFYNEQFF. CDR3 nucleotides: TGTGCCAGCAGCTTAATGGGTCAGGGGTTCTACAATGAGCAGTTCTTC.

This rearrangement joins TRBV29-1 to TRBJ2-1, with 11 bases lining up with TRBD2. V was clipped by 4 bases and J by 7 bases; unmatched bases: 6. CDR3 length: 14 residues. Germline CDR1 reads SQVTM; CDR2 reads ANQGSEA. CDR3 residues: CSVAIAGGPNEQFF. CDR3 DNA: TGCAGCGTTGCCATAGCGGGGGGGCCTAATGAGCAGTTCTTC.

In its sample, this clonotype was seen a few times. V gene TRBV5-1 combines with J gene TRBJ2-1; 7 nucleotides agree with TRBD1. J was trimmed by 7 bases and V by 4 bases; bases with no gene match: 8. Per the germline V gene, CDR1 is SGHRS and CDR2 is YFSETQ. CDR3 length: 14 amino acids. CDR3 amino acids: CASSQSTGMNEQFF. The CDR3 region has the DNA TGCGCCAGCAGCCAATCGACAGGGATGAATGAGCAGTTCTTC.

The chain combines TRBV21-1 with TRBJ2-1; TRBD2, as called in the table, went unchecked against the DNA. TRBV21-1 is a documented pseudogene. This CDR3 spans 17 amino acids. CDR3 protein: CASSRRLAGGPYNEQFF. CDR3 bases: TGTGCCAGCAGCAGAAGGCTAGCGGGGGGGCCATACAATGAGCAGTTCTTC.

This clonotype was counted between two and nine times. V is TRBV27 and J is TRBJ2-7; D is possibly TRBD1 (5 bases). Germline values: CDR1 MNHEY, CDR2 SMNVEV (reference sequence). Trimming shortened V by 6 bases and J by 7 bases, and 19 bases separated the two germline ends. The CDR3 extends over 14 amino acids. DNA of the CDR3: TGTGCCAGCAGGCTCAGGGCTTTAATTGAGGAGCAGTACTTC. Translated: CASRLRALIEEQYF.

This chain connects TRBV6-2 or TRBV6-3 to TRBJ1-1; 9 nucleotides match TRBD1. The junction had 8 bases not matched to a gene; V was cut back by 6 bases and J by 6 bases. This CDR3 is built from 14 residues. CDR1 MNHEY and CDR2 SVGEGT come from the germline V gene. The CDR3 is CASRRDRGKAEAFF. In nucleotides, the CDR3 is TGTGCCAGCAGGCGCGACAGGGGGAAGGCTGAAGCTTTCTTT.

The rearrangement uses TRBV20-1 and TRBJ1-1; 7 bases line up with TRBD1. V lost 5 bases, J lost 5 bases, and 5 bases stayed unmatched. This CDR3 is 12 amino acids long. Looked up from germline, CDR1 is DFQATT and CDR2 is SNEGSKA (reference sequence). In DNA, the CDR3 is TGCAGTGCTTACAGGGGCGAGACTGAAGCTTTCTTT. It yields the protein CSAYRGETEAFF.

This clonotype was observed a handful of times. The rearrangement links TRBV20-1 to TRBJ1-5; D remains unclear. V lost 5 bases to trimming and J lost 4 bases, with 12 bases between them. CDR3 length equals 13 residues. Germline loops: CDR1 DFQATT, CDR2 SNEGSKA (reference sequence). CDR3 bases: TGCAGTGCTCTTGAGGCCACGAATCAGCCCCAGCATTTT. It is translated as CSALEATNQPQHF.

This clonotype was picked up a small number of times. This rearrangement joins TRBV9 to TRBJ2-1, with 8 nucleotides matching TRBD1. The CDR3 extends over 16 amino acids. V shed 0 bases, J shed 5 bases, and the junction held 7 bases outside the gene matches. Germline CDR1 is SGDLS and CDR2 is YYNGEE. CDR3 residues: CASSVASGQGNNEQFF. The CDR3 DNA is TGTGCCAGCAGCGTAGCTTCCGGACAGGGAAACAATGAGCAGTTCTTC.